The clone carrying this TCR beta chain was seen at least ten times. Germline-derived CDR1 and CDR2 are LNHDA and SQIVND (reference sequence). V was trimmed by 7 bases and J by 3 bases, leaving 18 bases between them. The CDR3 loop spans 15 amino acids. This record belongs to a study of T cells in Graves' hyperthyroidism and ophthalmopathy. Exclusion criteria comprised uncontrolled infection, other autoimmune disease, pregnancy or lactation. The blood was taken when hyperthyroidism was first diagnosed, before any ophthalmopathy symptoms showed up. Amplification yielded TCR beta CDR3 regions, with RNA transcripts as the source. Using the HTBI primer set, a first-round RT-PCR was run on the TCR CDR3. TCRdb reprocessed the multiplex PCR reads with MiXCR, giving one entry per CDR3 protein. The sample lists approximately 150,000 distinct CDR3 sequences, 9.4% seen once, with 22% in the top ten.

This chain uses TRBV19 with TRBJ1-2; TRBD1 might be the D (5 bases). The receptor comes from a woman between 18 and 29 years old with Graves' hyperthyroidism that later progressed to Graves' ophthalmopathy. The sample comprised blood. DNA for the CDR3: TGTGCCAGTAAATATGTCGGGGGGGATTACTATGGCTACACCTTC. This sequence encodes CASKYVGGDYYGYTF.